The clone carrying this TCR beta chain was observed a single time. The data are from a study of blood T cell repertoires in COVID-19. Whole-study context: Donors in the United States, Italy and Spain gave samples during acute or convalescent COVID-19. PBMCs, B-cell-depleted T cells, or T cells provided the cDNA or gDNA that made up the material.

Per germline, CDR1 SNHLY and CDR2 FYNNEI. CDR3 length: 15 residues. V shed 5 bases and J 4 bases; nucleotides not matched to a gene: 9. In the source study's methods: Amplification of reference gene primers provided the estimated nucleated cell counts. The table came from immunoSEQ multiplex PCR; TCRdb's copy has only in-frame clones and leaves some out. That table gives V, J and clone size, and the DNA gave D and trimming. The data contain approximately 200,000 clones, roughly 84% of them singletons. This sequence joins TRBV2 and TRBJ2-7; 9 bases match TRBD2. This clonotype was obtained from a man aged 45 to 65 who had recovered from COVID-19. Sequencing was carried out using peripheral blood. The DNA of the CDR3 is TGTGCCAGCAGTCATATCGGGACTAGCAGTTACGAGCAGTACTTC. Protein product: CASSHIGTSSYEQYF.